The 16 T cell receptor beta chains below come from one sample, sequenced in a study of blood T cell repertoires in COVID-19. Only in-frame clones appear in the TCRdb table, and some are missing; sequencing was by immunoSEQ multiplex PCR. The table lists 300,000 or so clones, 85% to 90% of them singletons. Sequenced input: peripheral blood. These TCRs come from a man in his 70s with acute or convalescent COVID-19.

The rearrangement links TRBV5-4 to TRBJ2-7; the match to TRBD2 covers 14 bases. Germline V CDR1 and CDR2: SGHNT, YYREEE (reference sequence). The CDR3 has 16 residues. V shed 2 bases and J 4 bases; nucleotides not matched to a gene: 5. CDR3 residues: CASSFGGLAGEYEQYF. Written as DNA, the CDR3 is TGTGCCAGCAGCTTTGGGGGACTAGCGGGAGAGTACGAGCAGTACTTC.

V is TRBV9 and J is TRBJ2-7, with 9 positions matching TRBD1. From germline, CDR1 is SGDLS and CDR2 YYNGEE. This CDR3 is built from 13 residues. The V segment lost 4 bases and the J segment 5 bases; nucleotides outside the gene matches: 4. CDR3 coding DNA: TGTGCCAGCAGCCACGGGACAGGGAACGAGCAGTACTTC. Its translation is CASSHGTGNEQYF.

This rearrangement joins TRBV4-1 to TRBJ2-7; 7 nucleotides align to TRBD2. Germline CDR1 MGHRA, CDR2 YSYEKL. This CDR3 is built from 16 residues. J gave up 0 bases and V 4 bases, and 9 bases lay outside the gene matches. This chain's CDR3 is CASSPRWSGISYEQYF. CDR3 nucleotides: TGCGCCAGCAGCCCCCGTTGGAGCGGGATCTCCTACGAGCAGTACTTC.

This chain joins TRBV28 and TRBJ2-2, with 9 positions matching TRBD1. V shed 5 bases and J 4 bases; nucleotides not matched to a gene: 5. Germline values: CDR1 MDHEN, CDR2 SYDVKM. The CDR3 is 15 amino acids. CDR3 bases: TGTGCCAGCAGTCCCGGGACAGGGCCCACCGGGGAGCTGTTTTTT. It yields the protein CASSPGTGPTGELFF.

The chain recombines TRBV28 with TRBJ1-5, with 7 bases aligning to TRBD1. The germline CDR1 and CDR2 sequences are MDHEN and SYDVKM. The length of the CDR3 is 13 residues. V was pared by 11 bases and J by 4 bases, with 8 bases of the junction left unmatched. The CDR3 spells CAVGRGRNQPQHF. The CDR3 coding sequence is TGTGCCGTCGGTAGGGGGCGGAATCAGCCCCAGCATTTT.

This chain links TRBV4-1 with TRBJ2-7; D might be TRBD1 (6 bases). The CDR3 is 18 amino acids. Germline V gives CDR1 MGHRA, CDR2 YSYEKL. V gave up 0 bases and J gave up 5 bases, with 23 bases separating them. The CDR3 DNA reads TGCGCCAGCAGCCAAGAATTTACAGGGCCGACTTTTATGAACGAGCAGTACTTC. Translating gives CASSQEFTGPTFMNEQYF.

The V call is TRBV18, the J call TRBJ2-5; D remains ambiguous. The CDR3 has 12 residues. V gave up 0 bases and J gave up 6 bases, with 5 bases separating them. Germline V lookup: CDR1 KGHSH, CDR2 LQKENI. CDR3 nucleotides: TGTGCCAGCTCACCACCGTCAAAGACCCAGTACTTC. It codes for CASSPPSKTQYF.

This chain joins TRBV24-1 and TRBJ2-5, with 7 bases identical to TRBD2. This CDR3 is 14 amino acids long. The V gene's germline CDR1 is KGHDR and CDR2 SFDVKD. V lost 7 bases to trimming and J lost 2 bases; unmatched junction nucleotides: 6. CDR3 residues: CATSTQGGQETQYF. The DNA of the CDR3 is TGTGCCACCAGCACCCAGGGAGGGCAAGAGACCCAGTACTTC.

This chain connects TRBV6-2 or TRBV6-3 to TRBJ1-2; the D gene is possibly TRBD1 (6 bases). Trimming pared 5 bases from V and 4 bases from J, leaving 8 bases between. Germline V gene sequence: CDR1 MNHEY, CDR2 SVGEGT. The CDR3 is 12 amino acids. CDR3 DNA sequence: TGTGCCAGCAGTCGGACAGCCTATGGCTACACCTTC. Residues: CASSRTAYGYTF.

V usage is TRBV19 and J usage is TRBJ2-1; 7 bases map to TRBD2. The trim removed 6 bases at V and 5 bases at J, leaving 4 bases unmatched. The CDR3 covers 13 residues. Germline V gives CDR1 LNHDA, CDR2 SQIVND (reference sequence). The CDR3 is CASSGRSDNEQFF. The CDR3, as DNA: TGTGCCAGTAGCGGGAGGTCGGACAATGAGCAGTTCTTC.

As regards this clone: One junction end does not reproduce the germline sequence, and a read error may be involved. The chain uses TRBV11-2 and TRBJ1-4; 9 nucleotides match TRBD1. The CDR3 has 15 amino acids. Germline V gene lookup returns CDR1 SGHAT and CDR2 FQNNGV. This CDR3 is CASSLGDRGSEKLFF. The CDR3 coding sequence is TGTGCCAGCAGTTTAGGCGACAGGGGGTCCGAAAAACTGTTTTTT.

J is TRBJ1-6 and V is TRBV5-1; D perhaps matches TRBD1 (5 bases). V shed 4 bases and J shed 7 bases, with 9 bases lying between them. This CDR3 contains 13 residues. Germline CDR1 and CDR2: SGHRS and YFSETQ. The CDR3 here is CASSRGPNSPLHF. CDR3 sequence (DNA): TGCGCCAGCAGCAGGGGTCCGAATTCACCCCTCCACTTT.

This chain links TRBV9 with TRBJ2-3; TRBD2 matches at 8 bases. Germline CDR1 is SGDLS and CDR2 is YYNGEE. The V gene end was trimmed by 4 bases and the J gene end by 6 bases; junction bases not matched to a gene: 7. The CDR3 is made up of 14 amino acids. The CDR3: CASSLRTSPDTQYF. Here the CDR3 DNA reads TGTGCCAGCAGCTTACGGACTAGCCCCGATACGCAGTATTTT.

A few counts support this clone. The chain recombines TRBV6-1 with TRBJ2-3; tentative D call: TRBD1 (5 bases). CDR3 size: 15 residues. Germline V gene data show CDR1 as MNHNS and CDR2 as SASEGT. The ends were cut back, 2 bases at V and 6 bases at J, with 15 bases in the middle. Written as DNA, the CDR3 is TGTGCCAGCAGTGAACAACCAGGGTTGCATGATACGCAGTATTTT. Its protein product is CASSEQPGLHDTQYF.

The chain recombines TRBV5-1 with TRBJ1-2, with D possibly being TRBD1 (6 bases). V lost 3 bases and J 3 bases, leaving 12 bases between the germline ends. The CDR3 contains 14 residues. The germline gives CDR1 SGHRS, CDR2 YFSETQ. This CDR3 reads CASSSMTGDYGYTF. The CDR3 nucleotides are TGCGCCAGCAGCTCAATGACAGGAGACTATGGCTACACCTTC.

The chain is built from TRBV5-1 and TRBJ1-2, with TRBD1 identical over 8 bases. V lost 0 bases to trimming and J lost 0 bases; unmatched junction nucleotides: 4. Per the germline V gene, CDR1 is SGHRS and CDR2 is YFSETQ. The CDR3 is 16 amino acids. The CDR3 nucleotides read TGCGCCAGCAGCTTGGGAGCGGGACAGGCTAACTATGGCTACACCTTC. Translating it yields CASSLGAGQANYGYTF.